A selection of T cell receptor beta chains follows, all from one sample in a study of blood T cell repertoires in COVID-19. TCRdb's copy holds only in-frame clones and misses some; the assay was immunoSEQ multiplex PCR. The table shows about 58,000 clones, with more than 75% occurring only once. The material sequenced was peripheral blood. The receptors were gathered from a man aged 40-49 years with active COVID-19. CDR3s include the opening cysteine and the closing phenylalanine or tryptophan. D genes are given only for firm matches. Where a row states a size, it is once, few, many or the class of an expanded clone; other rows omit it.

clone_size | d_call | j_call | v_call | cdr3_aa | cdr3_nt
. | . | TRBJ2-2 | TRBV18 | CASSLSEEELFF | TGTGCCAGCTCACTCTCCGAGGAGGAGCTGTTTTTT
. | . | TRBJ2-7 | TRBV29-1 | CSIRRTAVEQYF | TGCAGTATTCGGAGGACCGCGGTCGAGCAGTACTTC
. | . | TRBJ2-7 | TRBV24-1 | CATSEGGPYEQYF | TGTGCCACCAGTGAGGGGGGTCCCTACGAGCAGTACTTC
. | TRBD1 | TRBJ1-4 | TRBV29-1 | CSVSQGAEKLFF | TGCAGCGTTTCCCAGGGGGCCGAAAAACTGTTTTTT
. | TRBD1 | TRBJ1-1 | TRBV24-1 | CATSRQGALGTEAFF | TGTGCCACCAGTAGACAGGGGGCCCTCGGCACTGAAGCTTTCTTT
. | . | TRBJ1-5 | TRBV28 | CASSLQTGSWNQPQHF | TGTGCCAGCAGCCTTCAAACAGGGAGTTGGAATCAGCCCCAGCATTTT
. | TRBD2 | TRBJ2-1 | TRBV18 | CASSLGLAGYNEQFF | TGTGCCAGCTCCCTCGGACTAGCGGGCTACAATGAGCAGTTCTTC
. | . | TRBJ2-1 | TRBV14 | CASSPWGVGNNEQFF | TGTGCCAGCAGCCCATGGGGGGTAGGGAACAATGAGCAGTTCTTC
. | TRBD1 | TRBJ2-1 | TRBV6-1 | CASSEIWTGATYNEQFF | TGTGCCAGCAGTGAAATCTGGACAGGAGCTACCTACAATGAGCAGTTCTTC
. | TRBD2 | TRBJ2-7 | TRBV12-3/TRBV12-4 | CASSQGTSGSQYF | TGTGCCAGCAGTCAAGGGACTAGCGGGAGTCAGTACTTC
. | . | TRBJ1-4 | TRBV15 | CATSAVRGNEKLFF | TGTGCCACCAGCGCGGTCAGGGGTAATGAAAAACTGTTTTTT
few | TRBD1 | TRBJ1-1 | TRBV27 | CASSLSGTGLRAEAFF | TGTGCCAGCAGTTTATCCGGGACAGGGCTCCGCGCTGAAGCTTTCTTT
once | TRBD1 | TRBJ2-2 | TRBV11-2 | CASSLRETGSLTGELFF | TGTGCCAGCAGCCTCCGAGAGACAGGGTCCCTCACCGGGGAGCTGTTTTTT
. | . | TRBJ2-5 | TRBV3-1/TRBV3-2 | CASSQGARVVETQYF | TGTGCCAGCAGCCAAGGGGCCAGGGTTGTAGAGACCCAGTACTTC
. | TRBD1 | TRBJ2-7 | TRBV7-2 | CASSSRDRGRYEQYF | TGTGCCAGCAGCTCACGAGACAGGGGAAGGTACGAGCAGTACTTC
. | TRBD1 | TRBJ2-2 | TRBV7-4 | CASSSSLPGGSGELFF | TGTGCCAGCAGCTCGTCCCTTCCAGGGGGCTCCGGGGAGCTGTTTTTT